The clone carrying this T cell receptor (beta chain) occurred a few times. The sample has other DNA sequences that encode this CDR3 too. This sample was taken from a study of control samples from healthy donors and cancer patients. The CDR3 length is 17 residues. Generated by immunoSEQ multiplex PCR, the TCRdb table keeps only in-frame clones and is missing some. Here the sample spans 40,000 to 50,000 clones, 60% to 80% being singletons. Sequencing input: formalin-fixed, paraffin-embedded tissue. The origin of this receptor is a male donor with melanoma. The chain uses TRBV21-1 and TRBJ2-6; the D call of TRBD1 is as the table states it, not checked on the DNA. TRBV21-1 is designated a pseudogene. This chain's CDR3 is CASSETHISSGANVLTF. The CDR3 nucleotides are TGTGCCAGCAGCGAAACGCACATCAGCTCTGGGGCCAACGTCCTGACTTTC.